These 3 T cell receptor beta chains came from one sample sequenced in a study of T-cell memory formation after mild COVID-19. In TCRdb, the 5' RACE reads were re-called with MiXCR into one record per CDR3 protein. The sample lists around 340,000 distinct CDR3 sequences, roughly 21% occurring once. Sequenced sample: PBMCs or a T cell subset sorted from them (not recorded which). Receptor source: an adult woman who had mild COVID-19 (a few samples of this study predate the infection). Cell type and time point are not known.

This clonotype occurred a few times. V gene TRBV24-1 combines with J gene TRBJ2-3; 7 bases are shared with TRBD2. CDR3 size: 15 residues. With 9 bases clipped from V and 2 bases from J, the junction kept 10 bases outside the gene matches. Germline V gene sequence: CDR1 KGHDR, CDR2 SFDVKD. For the CDR3, the DNA is TGTGCCACCCGTCAGGGAGCGGGAACCACAGATACGCAGTATTTT. Protein product: CATRQGAGTTDTQYF.

In its sample, this clonotype was seen a few times. The chain recombines TRBV19 with TRBJ2-7, with a possible D match to TRBD1 (6 bases). Between the trimmed V and J ends, which lost 10 bases and 0 bases, there was a span of 16 bases. This CDR3 has 14 amino acids. CDR1 is LNHDA and CDR2 is SQIVND in the germline V gene (reference sequence). This CDR3 is CATKRDTSSYEQYF. The CDR3 nucleotides are TGTGCCACGAAACGGGACACCAGCTCCTACGAGCAGTACTTC.

In its sample, this clonotype was seen a few times. V usage is TRBV12-3 or TRBV12-4 and J usage is TRBJ1-4, with TRBD1 matching 7 bases. This CDR3 contains 14 residues. The trim removed 6 bases at V and 7 bases at J, leaving 8 bases unmatched. The chain's CDR3 is CASSKGATSEKLFF. In nucleotides, the CDR3 is TGTGCCAGCAGCAAGGGGGCCACATCTGAAAAACTGTTTTTT.